The subject of this entry is one T cell receptor (beta chain). The junction shows a germline mismatch at one end, possibly a read error. This CDR3 has 16 residues. CDR1 SGDLS and CDR2 YYNGEE come from the germline V gene. The entry originates in a study of sequential checkpoint blockade in melanoma. Background on the study: First-line arms were nivolumab then ipilimumab, or the reverse, randomized 1:1. Each arm's sequence ended with maintenance nivolumab.

Data came from immunoSEQ multiplex PCR; TCRdb stores just in-frame clones and leaves some out. This sample has about 13,000 clones, with about four fifths found just once. Treatment here: randomized to nivolumab then ipilimumab (arm A) or the reverse (arm B). No patient had prior DNA-damaging chemotherapy. The chain recombines TRBV9 with TRBJ2-5, with D possibly being TRBD2 (5 bases). The sequencing used CD8+ T cells sorted from blood (inferred from file names), collected from a patient given nivolumab and ipilimumab in sequence. This TCR was sampled from a human donor with melanoma. CDR3 amino acids: CASSPLWEPSQGTQYF. CDR3 DNA sequence: TGTGCCAGCAGCCCCCTCTGGGAGCCCTCCCAAGGGACCCAGTACTTC.